These 5 T cell receptor beta chains share one sample of origin, sequenced in a study of control samples from healthy donors and cancer patients. Assay used: immunoSEQ multiplex PCR; TCRdb lists only in-frame clones, some missing. Of over 150,000 clones listed, approximately 94% are singletons. Sequences were obtained from blood. These TCRs come from a woman aged 18-29 years in good health.

V usage is TRBV7-2 and J usage is TRBJ2-3, with no clear D. The CDR3 sequence is 14 residues long. V lost 4 bases and J lost 6, with 14 bases in between. CDR1 is SGHTA, CDR2 FQGNSA, per germline. CDR3 sequence: CASSSRSVLDTQYF. CDR3 bases: TGTGCCAGCAGCTCCCGTTCTGTTCTGGATACGCAGTATTTT.

The table lists this clone with a few counts. The V gene is TRBV29-1, the J gene TRBJ2-3; D not certain. The germline CDR1 and CDR2 sequences are SQVTM and ANQGSEA. This CDR3 comprises 16 residues. V lost 0 bases and J lost 4, with 17 bases in between. In DNA, the CDR3 is TGCAGCGTTGAAGATCGAATTAAGCAGGCGTCAGATACGCAGTATTTT. This codes for CSVEDRIKQASDTQYF.

The V gene is TRBV9, the J gene TRBJ2-1; 12 bases fit TRBD2. This CDR3 is built from 15 residues. V lost 3 bases and J lost 4; bases outside the gene matches: 2. Germline CDR1 SGDLS, CDR2 YYNGEE. The CDR3 coding sequence is TGTGCCAGCAGCGCTAGCGGGAGGGTATACAATGAGCAGTTCTTC. Amino acids: CASSASGRVYNEQFF.

The rearrangement joins TRBV12-3 or TRBV12-4 to TRBJ1-5; D is unresolved. This CDR3 spans 13 amino acids. The germline V and J ends were trimmed by 0 bases and 4 bases, with 4 bases remaining between them. The CDR3 DNA reads TGTGCCAGCAGTTTAGCGGTGAATCAGCCCCAGCATTTT. It codes for CASSLAVNQPQHF.

V is TRBV18 and J is TRBJ1-1; the D gene is possibly TRBD1 (6 bases). Germline lookup yields CDR1 KGHSH and CDR2 LQKENI. The CDR3 covers 12 residues. V lost 6 bases, J lost 3 bases, and 8 bases lay in between. In DNA form, the CDR3 reads TGTGCCAGCTCCGAGGGGGACACTGAAGCTTTCTTT. The encoded protein is CASSEGDTEAFF.